This T cell receptor (beta chain) stems from a study of shared clonotypes between healthy human individuals. The authors divided CD4+ cells into CD45RA+ naive and CD45RA-negative memory subsets. The CDR3 totals 17 residues. With 5 bases removed from V and 1 base from J, the gap between germline ends came to 18 bases. Germline CDR1 and CDR2: SGHAT and FQNNGV. Generated by immunoSEQ multiplex PCR, the TCRdb table keeps only in-frame clones and is missing some. The sample holds 850,000 to 1,100,000 clones; 70% to 85% are singletons and the top ten take about 0.89%. Study conclusions and caveats: The naive CD4 repertoires of several donors were compared, and about 5% of clonotypes were shared.

As for this clone: Its target is not known.

Sequencing used memory CD4+ T cells from PBMCs. As for subset: CD45RA-negative fraction. This TCR derives from a man aged 18 to 30 in good health. Some clones in this sample may be carry-over from other donors' samples. V gene TRBV11-2 combines with J gene TRBJ2-1, with D hard to call. CDR3: CASSPSVSLPSYNEQFF. In nucleotides, the CDR3 is TGTGCCAGCAGCCCCTCAGTGTCCCTACCTTCCTACAATGAGCAGTTCTTC.